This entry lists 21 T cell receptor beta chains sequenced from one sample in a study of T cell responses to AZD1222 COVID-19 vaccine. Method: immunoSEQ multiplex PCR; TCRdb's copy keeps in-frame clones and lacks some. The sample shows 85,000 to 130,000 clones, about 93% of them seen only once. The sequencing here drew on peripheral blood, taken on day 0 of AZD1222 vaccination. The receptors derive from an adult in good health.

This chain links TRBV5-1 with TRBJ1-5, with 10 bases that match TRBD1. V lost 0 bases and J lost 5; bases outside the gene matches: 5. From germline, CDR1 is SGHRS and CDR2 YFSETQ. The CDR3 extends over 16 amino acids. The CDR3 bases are TGCGCCAGCAGCTTGGAAGGACAGGGGGGTCATCAGCCCCAGCATTTT. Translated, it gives CASSLEGQGGHQPQHF.

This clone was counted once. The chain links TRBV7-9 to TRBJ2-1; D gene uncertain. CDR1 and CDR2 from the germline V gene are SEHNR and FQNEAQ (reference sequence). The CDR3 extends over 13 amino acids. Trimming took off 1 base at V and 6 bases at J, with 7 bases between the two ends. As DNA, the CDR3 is TGTGCCAGCAGCTTAGATTTCGCCAATGAGCAGTTCTTC. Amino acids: CASSLDFANEQFF.

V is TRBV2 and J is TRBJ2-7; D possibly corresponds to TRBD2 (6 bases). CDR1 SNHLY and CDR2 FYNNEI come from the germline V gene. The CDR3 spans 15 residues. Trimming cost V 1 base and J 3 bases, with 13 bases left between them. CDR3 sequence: CASSEVGGIVYEQYF. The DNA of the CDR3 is TGTGCCAGCAGTGAAGTGGGAGGTATAGTCTACGAGCAGTACTTC.

CDR3 residues: CASSSHRTSGRSLYYEQYF. CDR3 bases: TGTGCCAGCAGCTCCCACCGGACTAGCGGGAGGTCACTGTATTACGAGCAGTACTTC. V gene TRBV5-6 combines with J gene TRBJ2-7; TRBD2 agrees at 14 bases. The junction had 15 bases not matched to a gene; V was cut back by 3 bases and J by 4 bases. The CDR3 has 19 amino acids. Germline V CDR1 and CDR2: SGHDT, YYEEEE.

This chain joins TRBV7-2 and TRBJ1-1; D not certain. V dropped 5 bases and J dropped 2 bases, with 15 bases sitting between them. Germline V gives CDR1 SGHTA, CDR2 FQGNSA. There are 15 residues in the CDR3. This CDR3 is CASSPGQGINTEAFF. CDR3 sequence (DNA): TGTGCCAGCAGCCCCGGGCAAGGGATAAACACTGAAGCTTTCTTT.

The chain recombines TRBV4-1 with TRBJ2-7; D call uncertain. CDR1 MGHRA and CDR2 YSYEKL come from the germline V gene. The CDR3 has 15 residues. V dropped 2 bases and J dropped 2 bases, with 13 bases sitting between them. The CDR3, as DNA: TGCGCCAGCAGCCAATTGCCGGGCCGTACCTACGAGCAGTACTTC. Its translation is CASSQLPGRTYEQYF.

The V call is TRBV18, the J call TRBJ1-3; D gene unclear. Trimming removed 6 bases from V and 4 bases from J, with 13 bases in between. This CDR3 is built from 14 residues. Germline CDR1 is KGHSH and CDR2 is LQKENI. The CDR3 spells CASSRTRSGNTIYF. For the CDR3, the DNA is TGTGCCAGCTCCCGGACCCGGTCCGGAAACACCATATATTTT. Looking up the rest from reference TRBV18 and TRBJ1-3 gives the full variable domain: NAGVMQNPRHLVRRRGQEARLRCSPMKGHSHVYWYRQLPEEGLKFMVYLQKENIIDESGMPKERFSAEFPKEGPSILRIQQVVRGDSAAYFCASSRTRSGNTIYFGEGSWLTVV.

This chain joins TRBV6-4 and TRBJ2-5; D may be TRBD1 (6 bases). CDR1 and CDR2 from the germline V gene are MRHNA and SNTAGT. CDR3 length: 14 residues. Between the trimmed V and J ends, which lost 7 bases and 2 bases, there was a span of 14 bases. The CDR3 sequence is CASKGEAEQETQYF. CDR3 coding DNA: TGTGCCAGCAAGGGGGAAGCGGAACAAGAGACCCAGTACTTC.

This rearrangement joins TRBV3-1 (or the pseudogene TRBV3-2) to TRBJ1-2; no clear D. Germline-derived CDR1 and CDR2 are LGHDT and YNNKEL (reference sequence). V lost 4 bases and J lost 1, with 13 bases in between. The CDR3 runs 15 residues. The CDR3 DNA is TGTGCCAGCAGCCGAAAGGACCTTAATAACTATGGCTACACCTTC. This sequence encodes CASSRKDLNNYGYTF.

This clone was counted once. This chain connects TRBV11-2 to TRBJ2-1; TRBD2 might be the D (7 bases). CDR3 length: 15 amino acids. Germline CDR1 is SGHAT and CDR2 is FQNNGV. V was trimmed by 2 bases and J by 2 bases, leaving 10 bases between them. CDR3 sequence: CASSLSGGAYNEQFF. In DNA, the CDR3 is TGTGCCAGCAGCTTATCGGGGGGCGCCTACAATGAGCAGTTCTTC.

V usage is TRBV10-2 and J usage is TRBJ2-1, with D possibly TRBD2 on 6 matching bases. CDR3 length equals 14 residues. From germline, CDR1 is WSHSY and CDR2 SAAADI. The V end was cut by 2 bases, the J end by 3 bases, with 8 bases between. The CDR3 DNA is TGCGCCAGCAGTGAGGTAGCGGTCTACAATGAGCAGTTCTTC. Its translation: CASSEVAVYNEQFF.

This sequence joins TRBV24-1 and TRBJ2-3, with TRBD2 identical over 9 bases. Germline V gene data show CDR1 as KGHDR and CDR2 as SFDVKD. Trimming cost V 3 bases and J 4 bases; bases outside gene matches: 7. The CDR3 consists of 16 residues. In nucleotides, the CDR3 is TGTGCCACCAGTGATCCTGGACTAGCGAGGCCAGATACGCAGTATTTT. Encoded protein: CATSDPGLARPDTQYF.

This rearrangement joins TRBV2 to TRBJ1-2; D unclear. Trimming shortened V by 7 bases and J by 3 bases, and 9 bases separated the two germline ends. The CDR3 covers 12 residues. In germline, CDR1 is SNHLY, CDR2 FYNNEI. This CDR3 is CASTGRDYGYTF. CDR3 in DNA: TGTGCCAGCACGGGCCGGGACTATGGCTACACCTTC.

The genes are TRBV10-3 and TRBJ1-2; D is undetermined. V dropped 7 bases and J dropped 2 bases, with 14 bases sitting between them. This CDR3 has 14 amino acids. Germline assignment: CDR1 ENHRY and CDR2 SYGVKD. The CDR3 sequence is CAIKNGGLNYGYTF. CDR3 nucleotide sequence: TGTGCCATCAAGAACGGAGGCCTGAACTATGGCTACACCTTC.

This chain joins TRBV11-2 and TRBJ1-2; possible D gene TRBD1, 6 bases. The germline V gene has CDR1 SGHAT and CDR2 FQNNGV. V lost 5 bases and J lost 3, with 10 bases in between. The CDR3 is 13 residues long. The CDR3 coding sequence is TGTGCCAGCAGCCCCGCAGGGGACTATGGCTACACCTTC. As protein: CASSPAGDYGYTF.

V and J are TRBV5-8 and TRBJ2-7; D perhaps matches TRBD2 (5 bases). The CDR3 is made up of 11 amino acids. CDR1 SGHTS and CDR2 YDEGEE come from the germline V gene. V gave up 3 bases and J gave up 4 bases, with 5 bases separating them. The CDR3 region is CASSSGYEQYF. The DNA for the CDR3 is TGTGCCAGCAGCTCGGGGTACGAGCAGTACTTC.

The CDR3 coding sequence is TGTGCCAGCAGCCCGACGATGGACAGGGGGCAGGGAAACACCATATATTTT. This translates into CASSPTMDRGQGNTIYF. The V call is TRBV7-9, the J call TRBJ1-3; 11 bases match TRBD1. Germline CDR1 SEHNR, CDR2 FQNEAQ (reference sequence). After removal of 5 bases from V and 4 bases from J, the junction contained 10 bases not matched to a gene. The CDR3 totals 17 residues.

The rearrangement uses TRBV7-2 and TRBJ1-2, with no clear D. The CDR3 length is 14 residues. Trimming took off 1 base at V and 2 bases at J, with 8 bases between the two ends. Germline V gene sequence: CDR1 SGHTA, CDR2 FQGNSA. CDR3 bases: TGTGCCAGCAGCTTAGACCCGGGAAACTATGGCTACACCTTC. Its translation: CASSLDPGNYGYTF.

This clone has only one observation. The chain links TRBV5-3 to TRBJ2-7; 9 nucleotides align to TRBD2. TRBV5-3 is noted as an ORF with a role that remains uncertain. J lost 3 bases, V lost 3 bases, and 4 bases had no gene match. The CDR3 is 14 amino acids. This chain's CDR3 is CARSSGLAIYEQYF. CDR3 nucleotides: TGTGCCAGAAGCTCAGGACTAGCGATCTACGAGCAGTACTTC.

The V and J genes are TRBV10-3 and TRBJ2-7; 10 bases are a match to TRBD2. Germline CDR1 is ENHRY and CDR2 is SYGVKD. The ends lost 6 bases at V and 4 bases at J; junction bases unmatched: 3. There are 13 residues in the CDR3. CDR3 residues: CAIRVSGRYEQYF. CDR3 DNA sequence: TGTGCCATCAGGGTTAGCGGGAGGTACGAGCAGTACTTC.

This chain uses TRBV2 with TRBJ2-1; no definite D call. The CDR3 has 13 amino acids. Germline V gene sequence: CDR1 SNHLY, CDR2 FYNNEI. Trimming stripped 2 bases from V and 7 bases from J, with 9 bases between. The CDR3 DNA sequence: TGTGCCAGCAGTGAACTGGTGAGAAATGAGCAGTTCTTC. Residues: CASSELVRNEQFF.